This T cell receptor beta chain was captured in a study of cytomegalovirus exposure and HLA in healthy donors. This CDR3 spans 15 amino acids. Germline V gene data show CDR1 as MNHNY and CDR2 as SVGAGI (reference sequence). The trim removed 8 bases at V and 5 bases at J, leaving 10 bases unmatched. As regards this clone: Its target is unknown.

Overall study results and limits: There were some V segments, including TRBV6-2 and TRBV6-3, excluded as indistinguishable. A later analysis linked a missense DCLRE1C variant to TCR beta V- and J-gene trimming.

PCR used 60 Vbeta primers and 13 Jbeta primers. Authors' data handling: Unique TCR beta chains numbered 80 million to 95 million in a later analysis, with around 12 million shared. Profiled with immunoSEQ multiplex PCR; TCRdb holds only in-frame clones, not every one. D and trimming come from the DNA, and the V and J calls and clone size come from that table. Among about 110,000 clones listed, over 70% were seen once. Sequencing was done on a sample of PBMCs. The chain recombines TRBV6-6 with TRBJ2-5; TRBD2 matches at 11 bases. The origin of this receptor is a boy between 5 and 17 years old in good health and CMV-seronegative. The CDR3 loop is CASAHGTSGWETQYF. As DNA, the CDR3 is TGTGCCAGCGCCCACGGGACTAGCGGTTGGGAGACCCAGTACTTC.